This T cell receptor beta chain comes out of a study of blood T cell repertoires in COVID-19. The CDR3 spans 15 residues. Germline CDR1 is SGHTA and CDR2 is FQGNSA. V was pared by 5 bases and J by 3 bases, with 10 bases of the junction left unmatched. Sequencing used immunoSEQ multiplex PCR; TCRdb keeps in-frame clones, though not all of them. The sample includes roughly 260,000 clones, about 88% of them seen just once. The sequenced material came from peripheral blood. This sequence originates from a man aged 60-69 years who had recovered from COVID-19. This chain connects TRBV7-2 to TRBJ2-7; 7 nucleotides line up with TRBD1. CDR3 residues: CASSDQVGQSYEQYF. The CDR3 coding sequence is TGTGCCAGCAGCGACCAAGTGGGACAGAGCTACGAGCAGTACTTC.